This note documents a single T cell receptor beta chain sequence. Its antigen remains unidentified. The data derive from a study of T cell responses to AZD1222 COVID-19 vaccine. This table comes from immunoSEQ multiplex PCR, and its TCRdb copy is limited to in-frame clones, with some not included. Here the sample spans some 130,000 clones, approximately 90% being singletons. This CDR3 is 12 amino acids long. Germline CDR1 is MNHEY and CDR2 is SMNVEV (reference sequence). V lost 3 bases and J 6 bases, leaving 9 bases between the germline ends. Study conclusions and caveats: Females made up more of the donors, who were largely white British, and clonal diversity may have come out too low. Two AZD1222 administrations were followed by greater Spike-specific TCR breadth and depth. Recipients of AZD1222 seropositive at baseline numbered only 6 or 7.

The chain recombines TRBV27 with TRBJ2-7; D is uncertain. The sequencing used peripheral blood, collected on day 0 of AZD1222 vaccination. This sequence originates from an adult in good health. CDR3 DNA sequence: TGTGCCAGCAGTTTTCCTGGGCGCGAGCAGTACTTC. Translating gives CASSFPGREQYF.